The clone carrying this T cell receptor beta chain came up many times. As yet, its antigen is unknown. Germline CDR1 and CDR2: DFQATT and SNEGSKA (reference sequence). The CDR3 loop spans 13 amino acids. V was shortened by 6 bases and J by 7 bases, with 16 bases between the two germline ends. This sample was included in a study of neurological immune-mediated disorders. Study-wide results and limits: The level of TCR clonal expansion was highest in patients with HTLV-1-associated myelopathy and lowest in multiple sclerosis, where it fell below the level seen in healthy controls. Phylogenetic grouping assigned the repertoires of 18 of 34 multiple sclerosis patients to a single related-CDR3 cluster, representing a possible signature.

A 10-nucleotide random UMI tagged transcripts in template-switch 5'RACE cDNA synthesis. Each CDR3 protein gets one entry after TCRdb re-called the 5' RACE reads with MiXCR. The sample includes around 44,000 distinct CDR3 sequences, 2% to 3% of them seen just once. The sequence was collected from a man aged 25-45 years with multiple sclerosis. Sequencing input: PBMCs. The chain combines TRBV20-1 with TRBJ1-5, with a tentative D call TRBD1 (6 bases). The CDR3 bases are TGCAGTGCATCCGGGGGGGGGGCCCAGCCCCAGCATTTT. Protein: CSASGGGAQPQHF.